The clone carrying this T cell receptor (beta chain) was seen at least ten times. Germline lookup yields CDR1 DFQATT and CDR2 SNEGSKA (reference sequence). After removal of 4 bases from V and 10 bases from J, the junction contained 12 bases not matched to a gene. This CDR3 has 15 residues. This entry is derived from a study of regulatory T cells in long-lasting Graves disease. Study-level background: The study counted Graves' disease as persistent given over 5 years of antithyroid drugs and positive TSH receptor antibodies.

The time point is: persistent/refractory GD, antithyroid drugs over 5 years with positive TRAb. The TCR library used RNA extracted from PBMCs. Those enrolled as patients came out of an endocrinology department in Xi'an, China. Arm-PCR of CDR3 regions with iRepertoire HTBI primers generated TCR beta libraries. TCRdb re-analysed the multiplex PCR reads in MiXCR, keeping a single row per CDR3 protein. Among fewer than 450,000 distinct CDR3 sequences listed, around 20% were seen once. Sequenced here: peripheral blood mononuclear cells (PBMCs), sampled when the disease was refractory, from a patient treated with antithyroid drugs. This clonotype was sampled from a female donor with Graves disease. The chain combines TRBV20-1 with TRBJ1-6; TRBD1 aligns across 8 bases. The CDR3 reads CSAIPQGQGYSPLHF. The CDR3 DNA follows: TGCAGTGCTATCCCCCAAGGACAGGGATACTCACCCCTCCACTTT.